The following is a T cell receptor beta chain sequence with its context. This specimen belongs to a study of cytomegalovirus exposure and HLA in healthy donors. Samples came from healthy bone marrow donors. It was with 60 Vbeta and 13 Jbeta primers that the PCR ran. Per the study methods: Later reanalysis found 75 million to 95 million unique TCR beta chains, around 10 million of them shared. Repertoires were generated with immunoSEQ multiplex PCR, while TCRdb's copy carries only in-frame clones and drops some. V and J calls and clone size are copied from that table; D and trimming were computed from the DNA. This sample has around 150,000 clones; over 75% occur once, and the top ten carry 5.5% to 6%. CDR3 size: 12 residues. Germline V gene sequence: CDR1 MDHEN, CDR2 SYDVKM. Trimming took off 5 bases at V and 8 bases at J, with 12 bases between the two ends.

This chain links TRBV28 with TRBJ1-2; D ambiguous. This sequence originates from a man under 40 in good health and CMV-seropositive. The sample comprised PBMCs. In DNA form, the CDR3 reads TGTGCCAGCAGTGAGCAGAGCGGAGGCTACACCTTC. It codes for CASSEQSGGYTF.